One and the same sample provided the 8 T cell receptor beta chains below, sequenced in a study of breast tumors, draining lymph nodes, adjacent tissues. Breast cancer patients provided tissue from their axillary draining lymph nodes. TCRdb ran MiXCR on the multiplex PCR reads and lists one entry per CDR3 protein. This table has 150,000 to 200,000 distinct CDR3 sequences, approximately 33% appearing once. The sequenced material came from axillary lymph node tissue. These receptor sequences come from a female donor with breast cancer. Some clones in this sample may be carry-over from other donors' samples.

Worth noting for this clonotype: A read error may be the cause here, since a much bigger clone is one base away. The J gene is TRBJ2-1, the V gene TRBV6-4, with D perhaps matching TRBD1 or TRBD2 (5 bases each). Trimming pared 5 bases from V and 9 bases from J, leaving 20 bases between. The germline CDR1 and CDR2 sequences are MRHNA and SNTAGT. CDR3 length: 15 residues. CDR3 sequence (DNA): TGTGCCAGCAGTCACTGGGCAGGGCGAGGGGTTGAGCAGTTCTTC. Its protein is CASSHWAGRGVEQFF.

This clonotype came up many times. V gene TRBV11-2 combines with J gene TRBJ2-1; D is perhaps TRBD1 or TRBD2 (5 bases each). CDR1 and CDR2 from the germline V gene are SGHAT and FQNNGV. The CDR3 has 15 residues. V lost 0 bases to trimming and J lost 5 bases, with 11 bases between them. The DNA of the CDR3 is TGTGCCAGCAGCTTAGATCTTGGGGGTGACAATGAGCAGTTCTTC. This codes for CASSLDLGGDNEQFF. Complete variable domain (other parts from reference TRBV11-2 and TRBJ2-1): EAGVAQSPRYKIIEKRQSVAFWCNPISGHATLYWYQQILGQGPKLLIQFQNNGVVDDSQLPKDRFSAERLKGVDSTLKIQPAKLEDSAVYLCASSLDLGGDNEQFFGPGTRLTVL.

This clonotype was observed many times. The V gene is TRBV10-2, the J gene TRBJ2-5; 13 positions agree with TRBD2. This CDR3 is built from 17 residues. Germline CDR1 reads WSHSY; CDR2 reads SAAADI. Unmatched junction bases numbered 9, after V lost 6 bases and J lost 2 bases. CDR3 coding DNA: TGCGCCAGCAGGCTAACTAGCGGGGGGGCGTCACAAGAGACCCAGTACTTC. Translating it yields CASRLTSGGASQETQYF.

This clonotype was detected many times. J is TRBJ1-6 and V is TRBV30; D not resolved. V was pared by 1 base and J by 11 bases, with 9 bases between. Germline CDR1 is GTSNPN and CDR2 is SVGIG (reference sequence). This CDR3 is 12 amino acids long. The CDR3 spells CAWSETTAPLHF. The CDR3, as DNA: TGTGCCTGGAGTGAGACGACCGCACCCCTCCACTTT.

The chain links TRBV20-1 to TRBJ2-7; weak D call: TRBD1 (6 bases). Germline CDR1 DFQATT, CDR2 SNEGSKA (reference sequence). CDR3 length: 13 amino acids. V dropped 6 bases and J dropped 2 bases, with 14 bases sitting between them. Here the CDR3 reads CSALTGTTYEQYF. CDR3 nucleotides: TGCAGTGCATTGACCGGGACAACCTACGAGCAGTACTTC.

The CDR3 DNA follows: TGTGCCACCAGCGGCCGGGACGACTACGAGCAGTACTTC. Translated: CATSGRDDYEQYF. This rearrangement joins TRBV15 to TRBJ2-7; D assignment may be TRBD1 or TRBD2 (5 bases each). The CDR3 spans 13 residues. Trimming took off 5 bases at V and 3 bases at J, with 11 bases between the two ends. Germline CDR1 is LNHNV and CDR2 is YYDKDF (reference sequence).

On this clonotype: A much larger clone differs by one base, so this may be a read error. The rearrangement joins TRBV27 to TRBJ2-2; TRBD2 might be the D (5 bases). V lost 8 bases and J 5 bases, leaving 18 bases between the germline ends. Germline lookup yields CDR1 MNHEY and CDR2 SMNVEV (reference sequence). The CDR3 runs 15 residues. CDR3 bases: TGTGCCAGCGGACTTGACTCACGGGGAACCGGGGAGCTGTTTTTT. Protein product: CASGLDSRGTGELFF.

V usage is TRBV7-3 and J usage is TRBJ2-5; no reliable D call. Germline loops: CDR1 SGHTA, CDR2 FQGTGA. This CDR3 comprises 13 residues. Trimming left V 0 bases short and J 4 bases short, with 6 bases between. The CDR3, as DNA: TGTGCCAGCAGCTTAACTAGATTAGAGACCCAGTACTTC. Translating gives CASSLTRLETQYF.